These 9 T cell receptor beta chains were all obtained from the same sample, sequenced in a study of regulatory T cells in long-lasting Graves disease. Combining iRepertoire HTBI primers with Arm-PCR of CDR3 regions, the authors built TCR beta libraries. TCRdb redid the calling of the multiplex PCR reads with MiXCR, one entry per CDR3 protein. Of 400,000 to 500,000 distinct CDR3 sequences listed, around 20% are singletons. Noted time point: persistent/refractory GD, antithyroid drugs over 5 years with positive TRAb. PBMC-derived RNA was used for the TCR library. Sequenced here: peripheral blood mononuclear cells (PBMCs), sampled when the disease was refractory, from a patient treated with antithyroid drugs. The receptors shown here come from a female donor with Graves disease.

V gene TRBV7-9 combines with J gene TRBJ1-2; D is ambiguous. V was clipped by 0 bases and J by 4 bases, with 12 bases between them. The CDR3 spans 15 residues. Germline CDR1 SEHNR, CDR2 FQNEAQ (reference sequence). CDR3 in amino acids: CASSLAGREGYGYTF. The CDR3 nucleotides read TGTGCCAGCAGCTTAGCGGGAAGGGAAGGCTATGGCTACACCTTC.

The genes are TRBV7-8 and TRBJ2-1; maybe TRBD2 (5 bases). The V end lost 5 bases, the J end lost 3 bases, and 14 bases lay between the germline ends. There are 15 residues in the CDR3. Germline V gives CDR1 SGHVS, CDR2 FQNEAQ. The chain's CDR3 is CASSPIPGLYNEQFF. CDR3 nucleotides: TGTGCCAGCAGCCCCATACCTGGACTCTACAATGAGCAGTTCTTC.

This clonotype occurred a few times. CDR3 protein: CATGHRDGYTF. The CDR3, as DNA: TGTGCCACCGGACACAGGGATGGCTACACCTTC. This chain links TRBV24-1 with TRBJ1-2, with D possibly TRBD1 on 6 matching bases. V lost 9 bases to trimming and J lost 6 bases, with 10 bases between them. The CDR3 is made up of 11 amino acids. Germline V gene data show CDR1 as KGHDR and CDR2 as SFDVKD.

In DNA form, the CDR3 reads TGTGCCAGCAGCCGTTACGGGACACCTACCTACGAGCAGTACTTC. Its protein product is CASSRYGTPTYEQYF. The chain couples TRBV14 to TRBJ2-7, with D possibly TRBD1 on 6 matching bases. Trimming took 4 bases from V and 2 from J, leaving 15 bases between them. The CDR3 is 15 residues long. The germline V gene has CDR1 SGHDN and CDR2 FVKESK.

The chain carries TRBV5-8 and TRBJ2-7; unclear D gene. The CDR3 extends over 13 amino acids. V was cut by 0 bases and J by 2 bases, with 6 bases left in between. Looked up from germline, CDR1 is SGHTS and CDR2 is YDEGEE. This CDR3 reads CASSLAYPYEQYF. The CDR3 DNA reads TGTGCCAGCAGCTTGGCTTACCCCTACGAGCAGTACTTC.

The gene calls are TRBV7-9 and TRBJ1-4; no definite D call. Germline V gives CDR1 SEHNR, CDR2 FQNEAQ (reference sequence). The V and J ends lost 0 bases and 1 base respectively, with 6 bases between them. The CDR3 covers 15 residues. As DNA, the CDR3 is TGTGCCAGCAGCTTAGCGAGGGTAACTAATGAAAAACTGTTTTTT. It encodes CASSLARVTNEKLFF.

The CDR3, as DNA: TGCGCCAGCAGCCGCCGGACTAGCGGTACAAATGAGCAGTTCTTC. Translation gives CASSRRTSGTNEQFF. The rearrangement links TRBV4-3 to TRBJ2-1; 10 nucleotides match TRBD2. The CDR3 is 15 amino acids. Per germline, CDR1 LGHNA and CDR2 YSLEER. V lost 4 bases and J lost 7; bases outside the gene matches: 7.

The sample holds many counts of this clonotype. V is TRBV13 and J is TRBJ2-5; TRBD1 matches 9 bases. The junction had 6 bases not matched to a gene; V was cut back by 4 bases and J by 3 bases. CDR3 length: 15 residues. Per the germline V gene, CDR1 is PRHDT and CDR2 is FYEKMQ (reference sequence). CDR3 sequence reads: CASSSGDREEETQYF. DNA for the CDR3: TGTGCCAGCAGCTCTGGGGACAGGGAAGAAGAGACCCAGTACTTC.

The sample holds one count of this clonotype. The chain couples TRBV9 to TRBJ2-2; TRBD2 is a possible D gene (5 bases). Trimming removed 4 bases from V and 2 bases from J, with 12 bases in between. The V gene's germline CDR1 is SGDLS and CDR2 YYNGEE. The length of the CDR3 is 15 residues. CDR3 sequence: CASSPFGVNTGELFF. In DNA, the CDR3 is TGTGCCAGCAGCCCTTTCGGGGTAAACACCGGGGAGCTGTTTTTT.